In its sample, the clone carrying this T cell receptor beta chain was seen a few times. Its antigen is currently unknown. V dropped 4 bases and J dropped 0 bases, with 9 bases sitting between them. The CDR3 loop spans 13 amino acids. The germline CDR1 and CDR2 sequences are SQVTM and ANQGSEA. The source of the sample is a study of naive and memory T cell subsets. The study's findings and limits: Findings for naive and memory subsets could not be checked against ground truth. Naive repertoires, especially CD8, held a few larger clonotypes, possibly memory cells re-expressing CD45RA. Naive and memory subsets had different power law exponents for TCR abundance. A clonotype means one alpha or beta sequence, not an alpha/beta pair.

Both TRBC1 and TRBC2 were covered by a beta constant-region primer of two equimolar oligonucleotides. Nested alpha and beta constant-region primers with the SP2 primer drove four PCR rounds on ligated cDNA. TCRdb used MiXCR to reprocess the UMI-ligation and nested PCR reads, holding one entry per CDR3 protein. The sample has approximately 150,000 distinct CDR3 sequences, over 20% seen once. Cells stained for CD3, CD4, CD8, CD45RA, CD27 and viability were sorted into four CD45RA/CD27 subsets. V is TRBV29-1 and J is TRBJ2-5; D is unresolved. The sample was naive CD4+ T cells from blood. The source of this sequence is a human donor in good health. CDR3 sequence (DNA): TGCAGCGTTGGGCAAACGGACCAAGAGACCCAGTACTTC. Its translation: CSVGQTDQETQYF.